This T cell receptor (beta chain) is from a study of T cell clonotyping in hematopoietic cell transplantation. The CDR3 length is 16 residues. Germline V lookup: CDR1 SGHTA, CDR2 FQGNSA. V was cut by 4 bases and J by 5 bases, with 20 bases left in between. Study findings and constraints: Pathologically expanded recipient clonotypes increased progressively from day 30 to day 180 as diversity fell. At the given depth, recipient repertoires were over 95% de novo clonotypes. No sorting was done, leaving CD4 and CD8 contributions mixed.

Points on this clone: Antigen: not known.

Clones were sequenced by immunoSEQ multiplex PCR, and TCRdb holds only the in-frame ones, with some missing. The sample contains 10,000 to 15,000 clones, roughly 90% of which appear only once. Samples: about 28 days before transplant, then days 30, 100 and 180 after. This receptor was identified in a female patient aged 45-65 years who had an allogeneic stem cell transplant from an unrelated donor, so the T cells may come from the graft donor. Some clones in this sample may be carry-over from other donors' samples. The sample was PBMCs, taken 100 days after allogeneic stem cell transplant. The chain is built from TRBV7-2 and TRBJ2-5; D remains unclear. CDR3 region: CASSSTPMRSLETQYF. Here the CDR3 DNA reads TGTGCCAGCAGCTCTACACCAATGCGGAGTTTGGAGACCCAGTACTTC.